This T cell receptor beta chain was sequenced in a study of PD-L1 blockade in urothelial cancer. Overall study: Specimens of blood held a median count of about 140,000 T cells.

The CDR3 spans 15 residues. The V and J ends lost 0 bases and 3 bases respectively, with 10 bases between them. CDR1 SGHKS and CDR2 YYEKEE come from the germline V gene (reference sequence). In each PCR, synthetic TCR analog templates were spiked in. Profiling relied on immunoSEQ multiplex PCR, and the TCRdb table lists in-frame clones only, not all of them. The table lists 90,000 to 120,000 clones, about 85% of them singletons. Patients were living with locally advanced or metastatic urothelial carcinoma. The sequences come from PBMCs, collected around atezolizumab (anti-PD-L1) treatment. The chain uses TRBV5-5 and TRBJ1-5; perhaps TRBD1 as D (5 bases). The receptor's source is a man aged 50-60 years with urothelial cancer. The CDR3 DNA reads as TGTGCCAGCAGCTTGGAGGGGTCGGACAATCAGCCCCAGCATTTT. Translating it yields CASSLEGSDNQPQHF.